The 8 T cell receptor beta chains listed next were all sequenced from one sample in a study of blood T cell repertoires in COVID-19. Profiled with immunoSEQ multiplex PCR; TCRdb holds only in-frame clones, not every one. The sample lists about 140,000 clones, 80% to 90% seen once, with around 3.2% in the top ten. Sequenced: peripheral blood. These TCRs come from a man aged 60 to 75 with active or convalescent COVID-19.

This chain links TRBV21-1 with TRBJ1-5. TRBV21-1 is a pseudogene segment. This CDR3 contains 14 residues. The DNA of the CDR3 is TGTGCCAGCAGCGACTCCAGGGAGGGCCAGCCCCAGCATTTT. It specifies CASSDSREGQPQHF.

This clone was recorded only once. V and J are TRBV4-1 and TRBJ1-3; 9 positions match TRBD1. The germline gives CDR1 MGHRA, CDR2 YSYEKL. V dropped 0 bases and J dropped 0; count of bases not matched to a gene: 6. The CDR3 is 18 amino acids. The CDR3 DNA sequence: TGCGCCAGCAGCCAAGATGGGACAGGGCTGAGCTCTGGAAACACCATATATTTT. Amino acids: CASSQDGTGLSSGNTIYF.

The chain combines TRBV5-6 with TRBJ1-4; 8 bases are a match to TRBD1. V shed 3 bases, J shed 7 bases, and the junction held 14 bases outside the gene matches. The CDR3 covers 17 residues. Looked up from germline, CDR1 is SGHDT and CDR2 is YYEEEE. In DNA form, the CDR3 reads TGTGCCAGCAGCTCCATCCCGGGACAGGTCCCACCTGAAAAACTGTTTTTT. This gives the protein CASSSIPGQVPPEKLFF. The full variable domain, rest sourced from reference TRBV5-6 and TRBJ1-4, is DAGVTQSPTHLIKTRGQQVTLRCSPKSGHDTVSWYQQALGQGPQFIFQYYEEEERQRGNFPDRFSGHQFPNYSSELNVNALLLGDSALYLCASSSIPGQVPPEKLFFGSGTQLSVL.

CDR3 residues: CASSRDTEGTEAFF. The CDR3, as DNA: TGTGCCAGCAGCCGGGACACCGAGGGCACTGAAGCTTTCTTT. The chain combines TRBV7-9 with TRBJ1-1; TRBD1 might be the D (6 bases). Per the germline V gene, CDR1 is SEHNR and CDR2 is FQNEAQ (reference sequence). The CDR3 has 14 residues. V was pared by 5 bases and J by 4 bases, with 14 bases between.

The chain joins TRBV6-5 to TRBJ1-2; 7 nucleotides line up with TRBD1. The junction had 9 bases not matched to a gene; V was cut back by 6 bases and J by 8 bases. The CDR3 loop spans 13 amino acids. Germline lookup yields CDR1 MNHEY and CDR2 SVGAGI. The CDR3 sequence: CASSLDRRRGYTF. The DNA of the CDR3 is TGTGCCAGCAGCTTGGACAGGAGGCGAGGCTACACCTTC.

This clone has more than one count but fewer than ten. The chain employs TRBV19 and TRBJ1-5, with D unresolved. Germline lookup yields CDR1 LNHDA and CDR2 SQIVND (reference sequence). Trimming stripped 3 bases from V and 1 base from J, with 7 bases between. The CDR3 length is 14 residues. The CDR3 sequence is CASSISVSNQPQHF. CDR3 nucleotides: TGTGCCAGTAGTATTTCAGTGAGCAATCAGCCCCAGCATTTT.

The CDR3 reads CASSQVVADNDEKLFF. The CDR3 DNA is TGTGCCAGCAGCCAAGTGGTGGCGGACAACGATGAAAAACTGTTTTTT. The chain couples TRBV4-2 to TRBJ1-4, with D possibly being TRBD1 (5 bases). The CDR3 is made up of 16 amino acids. CDR1 is LGHNA, CDR2 YNFKEQ, per germline. Trimming left V 1 base short and J 6 bases short, with 15 bases between.

The gene calls are TRBV7-9 and TRBJ1-2; 8 bases line up with TRBD1. This CDR3 is 14 amino acids long. After removal of 2 bases from V and 6 bases from J, the junction contained 5 bases not matched to a gene. CDR1 SEHNR and CDR2 FQNEAQ come from the germline V gene (reference sequence). The CDR3 loop is CASSLTTGGDGYTF. DNA for the CDR3: TGTGCCAGCAGCTTAACCACAGGGGGTGATGGCTACACCTTC.